This T cell receptor (beta chain) was identified during a study of blood T cell repertoires in COVID-19. Germline V gene sequence: CDR1 SGHAT, CDR2 FQNNGV. The V end was cut by 2 bases, the J end by 0 bases, with 10 bases between. The CDR3 runs 16 residues. The repertoire was sequenced with immunoSEQ multiplex PCR; TCRdb's copy has only in-frame clones and lacks some. The sample lists under 200,000 clones, roughly 84% seen once, with around 1% in the top ten. This clone was seen once. The chain links TRBV11-2 to TRBJ2-2; D might be TRBD1 (6 bases). This sequence originates from a man aged 35-49 years with acute or convalescent COVID-19. The specimen sequenced was peripheral blood. CDR3 amino acids: CASSLRAGANTGELFF. The CDR3 bases are TGTGCCAGCAGCTTACGGGCAGGGGCGAACACCGGGGAGCTGTTTTTT.